This T cell receptor (beta chain) was retrieved from a study of T-cell reconstitution after alpha-beta-depleted transplantation in children. During its preparation, the TCRbeta library received unique molecular identifiers. TCRdb itself ran the PCR reads through MiXCR, one entry per CDR3 protein. The top ten clones hold around 6.2% of a sample with some 220,000 distinct CDR3 sequences, around 9.5% of them seen once. V shed 5 bases, J shed 3 bases, and the junction held 7 bases outside the gene matches. Germline values: CDR1 SSHAT, CDR2 FNYEAQ (reference sequence). The CDR3 has 14 residues. The rearrangement uses TRBV7-7 and TRBJ2-7; 7 bases are a match to TRBD1. Sequencing used PBMCs from the stem cell graft donor, obtained from the stem cell graft. This sequence originates from a human donor who donated a stem cell graft to a child with acute lymphoblastic leukemia. The CDR3 nucleotides read TGTGCCAGCAGCCCGCAGACAGGGTTCTACGAGCAGTACTTC. The encoded protein is CASSPQTGFYEQYF.